The next 30 T cell receptor beta chains were all read from a single sample in a study of blood T cell repertoires in COVID-19. The repertoire was sequenced with immunoSEQ multiplex PCR; TCRdb's copy has only in-frame clones and lacks some. The table has roughly 70,000 clones, roughly 78% seen once. Sequencing was carried out using peripheral blood. The receptors shown here come from a human donor in a cohort sampled during active COVID-19.

The chain combines TRBV6-5 with TRBJ2-1; D is possibly TRBD1 (5 bases). The CDR3 length is 15 residues. The V gene's germline CDR1 is MNHEY and CDR2 SVGAGI. With 5 bases removed from V and 4 bases from J, the gap between germline ends came to 15 bases. The CDR3 is CASSTNRQPYNEQFF. CDR3 sequence (DNA): TGTGCCAGCAGTACCAACCGACAGCCTTACAATGAGCAGTTCTTC.

The rearrangement uses TRBV10-3 and TRBJ1-4; a weak D match, TRBD1 (5 bases). V was pared by 0 bases and J by 10 bases, with 12 bases between. CDR1 ENHRY and CDR2 SYGVKD come from the germline V gene. The CDR3 spans 14 residues. The CDR3 DNA follows: TGTGCCATCAGTGAGTCGACGGGGGAGGGAAAACTGTTTTTT. This sequence encodes CAISESTGEGKLFF.

This chain joins TRBV14 and TRBJ2-7; 9 bases are shared with TRBD1. Germline CDR1 and CDR2: SGHDN and FVKESK. Unmatched junction bases numbered 5, after V lost 4 bases and J lost 7 bases. This CDR3 has 13 amino acids. The DNA of the CDR3 is TGTGCCAGCAGCCGGGGGACAGGGAGAGAGCAGTACTTC. As protein: CASSRGTGREQYF.

As DNA, the CDR3 is TGTGCCAGCAGCTCCGGGACAGGGGCGACCACCGGGGAGCTGTTTTTT. This translates into CASSSGTGATTGELFF. The J gene is TRBJ2-2, the V gene TRBV6-6; 10 bases are shared with TRBD1. J was trimmed by 4 bases and V by 6 bases; bases with no gene match: 8. Germline CDR1 is MNHNY and CDR2 is SVGAGI (reference sequence). The CDR3 runs 16 residues.

The V and J genes are TRBV7-2 and TRBJ1-6; 11 bases match TRBD1. Trimming at V came to 2 bases and at J to 8 bases, leaving 5 bases not matched to a gene. Germline V CDR1 and CDR2: SGHTA, FQGNSA. The CDR3 is 16 residues long. The CDR3 region is CASSLRTGGSYSPLHF. The CDR3 DNA follows: TGTGCCAGCAGCTTACGGACAGGGGGCAGTTATTCACCCCTCCACTTT.

The gene calls are TRBV6-5 and TRBJ2-7; a possible D gene is TRBD1 (6 bases). Germline V gene data show CDR1 as MNHEY and CDR2 as SVGAGI. CDR3 size: 15 residues. V was clipped by 6 bases and J by 0 bases, with 15 bases between them. CDR3 in DNA: TGTGCCAGCAGCGTCCAGGGACAAAGCTCCTACGAGCAGTACTTC. Its translation: CASSVQGQSSYEQYF.

The chain carries TRBV19 and TRBJ1-2, with D possibly matching TRBD1 (5 bases). CDR1 and CDR2 (germline): LNHDA, SQIVND (reference sequence). Trimming removed 5 bases at V and 5 bases at J, with 15 bases between. The length of the CDR3 is 14 residues. CDR3 bases: TGTGCCAGTAGTCTTGGCCGGGGGTGGTATGGCTACACCTTC. It codes for CASSLGRGWYGYTF.

The chain couples TRBV4-3 to TRBJ2-1; D possibly corresponds to TRBD2 (6 bases). The CDR3 loop spans 15 amino acids. Trimming pared 1 base from V and 6 bases from J, leaving 13 bases between. From germline, CDR1 is LGHNA and CDR2 YSLEER. The CDR3 DNA follows: TGCGCCAGCAGCCAAGCGACCGGGAGCGGCAATGAGCAGTTCTTC. Translating it yields CASSQATGSGNEQFF.

J is TRBJ1-2 and V is TRBV9; TRBD1 is a possible D gene (5 bases). Germline V gene sequence: CDR1 SGDLS, CDR2 YYNGEE. CDR3 length: 12 residues. Trimming left V 1 base short and J 5 bases short, with 6 bases between. As DNA, the CDR3 is TGTGCCAGCAGCGTACAGGGTTATGGCTACACCTTC. Amino acids: CASSVQGYGYTF.

This clone was seen a handful of times. J is TRBJ1-6 and V is TRBV19; D gene ambiguous. In germline, CDR1 is LNHDA, CDR2 SQIVND (reference sequence). The CDR3 has 15 amino acids. The V end lost 9 bases, the J end lost 3 bases, and 15 bases lay between the germline ends. The CDR3 region is CASQEEENYNSPLHF. As DNA, the CDR3 is TGTGCCAGCCAAGAAGAGGAAAACTATAATTCACCCCTCCACTTT.

The chain employs TRBV18 and TRBJ1-6; unclear D gene. The CDR3 length is 16 residues. Germline assignment: CDR1 KGHSH and CDR2 LQKENI. Trimming shortened V by 2 bases and J by 0 bases, and 8 bases separated the two germline ends. The CDR3 loop reads CASSPSSSSYNSPLHF. The CDR3 DNA sequence: TGTGCCAGCTCACCATCCTCGAGCTCCTATAATTCACCCCTCCACTTT.

This chain joins TRBV19 and TRBJ1-5; maybe TRBD1 (5 bases). This CDR3 region has 19 residues. Looked up from germline, CDR1 is LNHDA and CDR2 is SQIVND (reference sequence). V lost 7 bases to trimming and J lost 7 bases, with 32 bases between them. CDR3 protein: CASIPGPGLLGPRRQPQHF. The CDR3 DNA sequence: TGTGCCAGTATCCCCGGCCCAGGCCTGCTGGGGCCCCGTCGGCAGCCCCAGCATTTT.

V gene TRBV9 combines with J gene TRBJ2-3; no clear D gene. This CDR3 is 15 amino acids long. The germline V and J ends were trimmed by 3 bases and 1 base, with 12 bases remaining between them. The germline V gene encodes CDR1 SGDLS and CDR2 YYNGEE. The CDR3 bases are TGTGCCAGCAGCGCCGCCGTACACCGCACAGATACGCAGTATTTT. Residues: CASSAAVHRTDTQYF.

The V call is TRBV7-3, the J call TRBJ2-5, with D unresolved. V lost 2 bases, J lost 2 bases, and 6 bases lay in between. The germline gives CDR1 SGHTA, CDR2 FQGTGA. The CDR3 is made up of 13 amino acids. As DNA, the CDR3 is TGTGCCAGCAGCTTACAGAGGCAAGAGACCCAGTACTTC. Its translation: CASSLQRQETQYF.

The chain carries TRBV5-1 and TRBJ1-4; D call uncertain. Germline lookup yields CDR1 SGHRS and CDR2 YFSETQ. Trimming shortened V by 5 bases and J by 5 bases, and 4 bases separated the two germline ends. CDR3 size: 11 residues. The CDR3 DNA reads as TGCGCCAGCAGGTTAAATGAAAAACTGTTTTTT. This translates into CASRLNEKLFF.

The genes are TRBV7-9 and TRBJ1-2, with 8 bases that match TRBD1. There are 18 residues in the CDR3. V lost 3 bases and J lost 1; bases outside the gene matches: 13. Looked up from germline, CDR1 is SEHNR and CDR2 is FQNEAQ (reference sequence). The CDR3 region is CASSFVGPQQGVNYGYTF. CDR3 DNA: TGTGCCAGCAGCTTTGTAGGTCCGCAACAGGGGGTTAACTATGGCTACACCTTC.

This rearrangement joins TRBV28 to TRBJ2-7; tentative D call: TRBD1 (5 bases). This CDR3 comprises 13 residues. V gave up 6 bases and J gave up 2 bases, with 11 bases separating them. CDR1 MDHEN and CDR2 SYDVKM come from the germline V gene. Here the CDR3 DNA reads TGTGCCAGCAGGACCCCAGGGCCCTACGAGCAGTACTTC. Translating it yields CASRTPGPYEQYF.

This clone occurred once. The rearrangement links TRBV24-1 to TRBJ2-7; D possibly corresponds to TRBD2 (6 bases). This CDR3 is 14 amino acids long. Trimming removed 5 bases at V and 9 bases at J, with 19 bases between. Germline V gene data show CDR1 as KGHDR and CDR2 as SFDVKD. CDR3 DNA sequence: TGTGCCACCAGTGTTACGGCGGGGATTGCGGGGCAGTACTTC. It translates to CATSVTAGIAGQYF.

J is TRBJ2-1 and V is TRBV9, with D tentatively TRBD2 (6 bases). This CDR3 region has 15 residues. Germline loops: CDR1 SGDLS, CDR2 YYNGEE. The germline V and J ends were trimmed by 0 bases and 6 bases, with 13 bases remaining between them. CDR3 DNA sequence: TGTGCCAGCAGCGTAGATGGCGGGATAGGCAATGAGCAGTTCTTC. Translation: CASSVDGGIGNEQFF.

This clone was counted between two and nine times. The gene calls are TRBV4-3 and TRBJ1-1; D is undetermined. V lost 3 bases, J lost 4 bases, and 12 bases lay in between. Germline V CDR1 and CDR2: LGHNA, YSLEER. This CDR3 comprises 14 residues. CDR3 sequence reads: CASSQVLRGTEAFF. CDR3 sequence (DNA): TGCGCCAGCAGCCAGGTCTTGCGGGGCACTGAAGCTTTCTTT.

Here the CDR3 DNA reads TGTGCCAGCAGTCCGCACAGGGGAGAGACCCAGTACTTC. Residues: CASSPHRGETQYF. The genes are TRBV27 and TRBJ2-5; 7 nucleotides line up with TRBD1. The CDR3 runs to 13 residues. The junction had 4 bases not matched to a gene; V was cut back by 5 bases and J by 4 bases. Germline V gene data show CDR1 as MNHEY and CDR2 as SMNVEV (reference sequence).

V is TRBV10-3 and J is TRBJ1-2; 10 bases match TRBD1. This CDR3 region has 16 residues. In germline, CDR1 is ENHRY, CDR2 SYGVKD. V was clipped by 4 bases and J by 4 bases; unmatched bases: 9. The CDR3 bases are TGTGCCATCAGTGCGGGGACAGGGGAAGAAGGCTATGGCTACACCTTC. Amino acid sequence: CAISAGTGEEGYGYTF.

J is TRBJ2-7 and V is TRBV9, with a tentative D call TRBD2 (5 bases). Germline V CDR1 and CDR2: SGDLS, YYNGEE. Trimming removed 0 bases at V and 7 bases at J, with 14 bases between. The CDR3 sequence is 14 residues long. The DNA for the CDR3 is TGTGCCAGCAGCGTAGCTACTGGACTGGGGGAGCAGTACTTC. Translated, it gives CASSVATGLGEQYF.

The count of this clone is one. V gene TRBV6-1 combines with J gene TRBJ1-1; no clear D gene. The CDR3 loop spans 15 amino acids. Trimming removed 0 bases from V and 4 bases from J, with 12 bases in between. Germline-derived CDR1 and CDR2 are MNHNS and SASEGT. CDR3 nucleotide sequence: TGTGCCAGCAGTGAAGCAACTATTTGGAGCACTGAAGCTTTCTTT. Protein product: CASSEATIWSTEAFF.

The chain combines TRBV2 with TRBJ2-1; 11 positions agree with TRBD1. Germline loops: CDR1 SNHLY, CDR2 FYNNEI. The CDR3 has 16 residues. V trimming: 7 bases; J trimming: 3 bases; junction bases outside the gene matches: 8. The CDR3 DNA reads as TGTGCCAGCAACGGAAGGGGACAGGGGGTCTACAATGAGCAGTTCTTC. Translation: CASNGRGQGVYNEQFF.

This sequence joins TRBV28 and TRBJ1-5, with 10 bases identical to TRBD1. The CDR3 runs 14 residues. J was trimmed by 7 bases and V by 7 bases; bases with no gene match: 7. Germline V gene data show CDR1 as MDHEN and CDR2 as SYDVKM. CDR3 in DNA: TGTGCCAGCACCCGACAGGGGGCAAACCAGCCCCAGCATTTT. This codes for CASTRQGANQPQHF.

The chain joins TRBV2 to TRBJ1-2; TRBD1 is a possible D gene (5 bases). Germline V lookup: CDR1 SNHLY, CDR2 FYNNEI. This CDR3 contains 14 residues. Trimming shortened V by 7 bases and J by 7 bases, and 19 bases separated the two germline ends. The CDR3 DNA is TGTGCCAGCACCTCAAGGGGTTTTACAGGTGGCTACACCTTC. This encodes CASTSRGFTGGYTF.

The chain couples TRBV7-9 to TRBJ2-1, with 10 bases aligning to TRBD2. From germline, CDR1 is SEHNR and CDR2 FQNEAQ (reference sequence). The V segment lost 5 bases and the J segment 5 bases; nucleotides outside the gene matches: 18. The CDR3 contains 19 residues. CDR3 nucleotide sequence: TGTGCCAGCAGCCCGGGGTTACTAGCGGGGCCCCTTGGGGACAATGAGCAGTTCTTC. Protein product: CASSPGLLAGPLGDNEQFF.

This clone was seen more than once but under ten times. This chain links TRBV19 with TRBJ2-2, with 7 nucleotides matching TRBD2. The CDR3 totals 14 residues. Germline-derived CDR1 and CDR2 are LNHDA and SQIVND (reference sequence). Losses at the gene ends were 7 bases for V and 6 bases for J; bases not matched to a gene: 8. This CDR3 is CASKTSPGPGELFF. The DNA for the CDR3 is TGTGCCAGTAAGACTAGCCCGGGTCCCGGGGAGCTGTTTTTT.

V and J are TRBV9 and TRBJ1-6; D not certain. This CDR3 has 14 amino acids. The germline CDR1 and CDR2 sequences are SGDLS and YYNGEE. V was clipped by 0 bases and J by 7 bases, with 8 bases between them. CDR3 nucleotides: TGTGCCAGCAGCGTAGAACCAGAAAATTCACCCCTCCACTTT. As protein: CASSVEPENSPLHF.